A single sample gave rise to the 14 T cell receptor beta chains below, sequenced in a study of CD8 T cells in Susac syndrome. RNA, at about 0.45 to 1 ug, was reverse transcribed with random hexamers. TCRdb recomputed calls from the immunoSEQ multiplex PCR reads with MiXCR, one row per CDR3 protein. The sample has around 200,000 distinct CDR3 sequences; around 95% are singletons. The material sequenced was CD4+ T cells from PBMCs. The receptor set was obtained from a human donor with Susac syndrome.

The chain has TRBV20-1 and TRBJ2-7, with 7 bases that match TRBD1. This CDR3 region has 12 residues. V shed 7 bases, J shed 7 bases, and the junction held 10 bases outside the gene matches. CDR1 is DFQATT and CDR2 is SNEGSKA in the germline V gene (reference sequence). The CDR3 here is CSVNRGEEEQYF. The DNA for the CDR3 is TGCAGTGTCAACAGGGGAGAGGAAGAGCAGTACTTC.

V is TRBV12-3 or TRBV12-4 and J is TRBJ1-5; 8 bases agree with TRBD1. With V trimmed by 5 bases and J by 0 bases, 6 bases remained unmatched. This CDR3 has 16 amino acids. CDR3: CASSRQGLNSNQPQHF. The CDR3 DNA sequence: TGTGCCAGCAGTCGACAGGGGCTAAATAGCAATCAGCCCCAGCATTTT.

The gene calls are TRBV14 and TRBJ1-3; D gene unclear. This CDR3 is built from 18 residues. The germline V and J ends were trimmed by 4 bases and 0 bases, with 19 bases remaining between them. The germline gives CDR1 SGHDN, CDR2 FVKESK. In DNA, the CDR3 is TGTGCCAGCAGCCCCATCTCGGACCCCGGGATCTCTGGAAACACCATATATTTT. It is translated as CASSPISDPGISGNTIYF.

The J gene is TRBJ1-2, the V gene TRBV20-1; 7 bases are shared with TRBD1. Germline values: CDR1 DFQATT, CDR2 SNEGSKA (reference sequence). Trimming took 7 bases from V and 8 from J; bases not matched to a gene: 1. The length of the CDR3 is 9 residues. CDR3 residues: CSGTGGYTF. The CDR3 nucleotides read TGCAGTGGGACAGGAGGCTACACCTTC.

J is TRBJ2-7 and V is TRBV28; D is perhaps TRBD1 or TRBD2 (5 bases each). Trimming stripped 5 bases from V and 2 bases from J, with 16 bases between. Germline V gives CDR1 MDHEN, CDR2 SYDVKM. The length of the CDR3 is 15 residues. The CDR3 DNA reads as TGTGCCAGCAGTCCAACTCTGGGGGATACCTACGAGCAGTACTTC. Encoded protein: CASSPTLGDTYEQYF.

This chain links TRBV11-2 with TRBJ2-2, with 12 nucleotides matching TRBD1. The CDR3 has 17 amino acids. Germline V gives CDR1 SGHAT, CDR2 FQNNGV. V lost 5 bases to trimming and J lost 1 base; unmatched junction nucleotides: 5. The CDR3 DNA sequence: TGTGCCAGCAGCCCCGGGACAGGGGGCCTGAACACCGGGGAGCTGTTTTTT. Translation: CASSPGTGGLNTGELFF.

This sequence joins TRBV7-6 and TRBJ2-5; 7 positions agree with TRBD2. This CDR3 is 14 amino acids long. Germline assignment: CDR1 SGHVS and CDR2 FNYEAQ. The ends lost 5 bases at V and 1 base at J; junction bases unmatched: 4. CDR3 region: CASSETSLQETQYF. The CDR3 DNA reads as TGTGCCAGCAGCGAGACTAGCCTCCAAGAGACCCAGTACTTC.

The genes are TRBV9 and TRBJ1-2; D remains ambiguous. Trimming left V 0 bases short and J 7 bases short, with 7 bases between. The CDR3 covers 12 residues. The germline gives CDR1 SGDLS, CDR2 YYNGEE. The chain's CDR3 is CASSVGESGYTF. The CDR3 coding sequence is TGTGCCAGCAGCGTAGGTGAAAGTGGCTACACCTTC.

The genes are TRBV29-1 and TRBJ2-7; D remains unclear. The CDR3 runs to 13 residues. The germline gives CDR1 SQVTM, CDR2 ANQGSEA. V was pared by 3 bases and J by 7 bases, with 16 bases between. In DNA, the CDR3 is TGCAGCGTTGAGGGTGGGGTTACCGGGGAGCAGTACTTC. It codes for CSVEGGVTGEQYF.

The chain links TRBV29-1 to TRBJ1-2; 7 bases are a match to TRBD1. With 4 bases clipped from V and 8 bases from J, the junction kept 10 bases outside the gene matches. CDR3 length: 13 residues. CDR1 and CDR2 (germline): SQVTM, ANQGSEA. CDR3 bases: TGCAGCGTTGTAGCAGGGGGAGATGGGGGCTACACCTTC. This translates into CSVVAGGDGGYTF. The entire variable domain, with the rest obtained from reference TRBV29-1 and TRBJ1-2, is as follows: SAVISQKPSRDICQRGTSLTIQCQVDSQVTMMFWYRQQPGQSLTLIATANQGSEATYESGFVIDKFPISRPNLTFSTLTVSNMSPEDSSIYLCSVVAGGDGGYTFGSGTRLTVV.

The chain couples TRBV20-1 to TRBJ1-5; possibly TRBD1 for D (5 bases). The CDR3 length is 14 residues. Trimming removed 4 bases from V and 0 bases from J, with 10 bases in between. Germline-derived CDR1 and CDR2 are DFQATT and SNEGSKA (reference sequence). The CDR3 sequence is CSATLGDSNQPQHF. The CDR3 nucleotides read TGCAGTGCTACCCTGGGGGATAGCAATCAGCCCCAGCATTTT.

The chain is built from TRBV25-1 and TRBJ2-3; TRBD1 matches 9 bases. This CDR3 is built from 16 residues. V lost 6 bases and J lost 1; bases outside the gene matches: 8. Germline CDR1 MGHDK, CDR2 SYGVNS. The CDR3 loop reads CASSEPRTGGTDTQYF. CDR3 DNA sequence: TGTGCCAGCAGCGAACCCCGGACAGGGGGCACAGATACGCAGTATTTT.

The chain joins TRBV4-2 to TRBJ2-2; TRBD2 agrees at 7 bases. There are 17 residues in the CDR3. Unmatched junction bases numbered 8, after V lost 0 bases and J lost 4 bases. Germline V gene sequence: CDR1 LGHNA, CDR2 YNFKEQ. The CDR3 DNA is TGTGCCAGCAGCCAAGATGGGGGGGGAGGGAGCACCGGGGAGCTGTTTTTT. This codes for CASSQDGGGGSTGELFF.

The chain has TRBV30 and TRBJ1-3; no definite D call. Germline V gives CDR1 GTSNPN, CDR2 SVGIG (reference sequence). The CDR3 is made up of 13 amino acids. Trimming shortened V by 2 bases and J by 15 bases, and 20 bases separated the two germline ends. The CDR3 DNA reads TGTGCCTGGAGTCCACCGAGAGGCGCCCGGGCATATTTT. As protein: CAWSPPRGARAYF.